One and the same sample provided the 25 T cell receptor beta chains below, sequenced in a study of blood T cell repertoires in COVID-19. TCRdb's copy holds only in-frame clones and misses some; the assay was immunoSEQ multiplex PCR. Here the sample spans about 480,000 clones, nearly 90% being singletons. The sequenced sample consisted of peripheral blood. The origin of the receptors is a man between 18 and 35 years old with COVID-19, enrolled during active disease.

V is TRBV5-1 and J is TRBJ2-5; 14 bases align to TRBD2. The V segment lost 0 bases and the J segment 2 bases; nucleotides outside the gene matches: 3. The CDR3 runs 17 residues. CDR1 and CDR2 (germline): SGHRS, YFSETQ. The CDR3 spells CASSLGGTSGGQETQYF. In DNA form, the CDR3 reads TGCGCCAGCAGCTTGGGCGGGACTAGCGGGGGACAAGAGACCCAGTACTTC. Together with reference TRBV5-1 and TRBJ2-5, the CDR3 gives the full variable domain: KAGVTQTPRYLIKTRGQQVTLSCSPISGHRSVSWYQQTPGQGLQFLFEYFSETQRNKGNFPGRFSGRQFSNSRSEMNVSTLELGDSALYLCASSLGGTSGGQETQYFGPGTRLLVL.

This clone was recorded a few times. The chain uses TRBV3-1 (or the pseudogene TRBV3-2) and TRBJ2-7, with TRBD2 identical over 7 bases. Trimming at V came to 4 bases and at J to 6 bases, leaving 9 bases not matched to a gene. The germline V gene encodes CDR1 LGHDT and CDR2 YNNKEL (reference sequence). The CDR3 runs to 14 residues. For the CDR3, the DNA is TGTGCCAGCAGCCCCCTAGCGGTACCCGGCGAGCAGTACTTC. It yields the protein CASSPLAVPGEQYF.

V is TRBV5-1 and J is TRBJ2-3, with a possible D match to TRBD1 (6 bases). The CDR3 runs to 16 residues. Trimming stripped 3 bases from V and 2 bases from J, with 16 bases between. Germline loops: CDR1 SGHRS, CDR2 YFSETQ. CDR3 sequence (DNA): TGCGCCAGCAGCTCTTTCAACAGGGCCAACACAGATACGCAGTATTTT. Translated: CASSSFNRANTDTQYF.

This chain uses TRBV7-8 with TRBJ2-3; 8 positions agree with TRBD2. Losses at the gene ends were 5 bases for V and 12 bases for J; bases not matched to a gene: 16. The CDR3 sequence is 15 residues long. The germline CDR1 and CDR2 sequences are SGHVS and FQNEAQ. CDR3: CASSTAGTRIRVQYF. CDR3 coding DNA: TGTGCCAGCAGCACGGCCGGGACTAGAATACGGGTTCAGTATTTT.

V and J are TRBV2 and TRBJ2-7; 8 bases align to TRBD1. Germline trimming cut 2 bases from V and 7 bases from J; bases unmatched to any gene: 10. Per germline, CDR1 SNHLY and CDR2 FYNNEI. The CDR3 loop spans 15 amino acids. The CDR3 spells CASSEFGQGGQEQYF. The CDR3 DNA reads TGTGCCAGCAGTGAATTTGGACAGGGAGGCCAAGAGCAGTACTTC. The full variable domain, completed using reference TRBV2 and TRBJ2-7, is EPEVTQTPSHQVTQMGQEVILRCVPISNHLYFYWYRQILGQKVEFLVSFYNNEISEKSEIFDDQFSVERPDGSNFTLKIRSTKLEDSAMYFCASSEFGQGGQEQYFGPGTRLTVT.

The rearrangement links TRBV7-9 to TRBJ2-3; 14 nucleotides align to TRBD2. CDR1 is SEHNR, CDR2 FQNEAQ, per germline (reference sequence). V shed 4 bases, J shed 0 bases, and the junction held 9 bases outside the gene matches. The CDR3 has 19 amino acids. The CDR3 sequence is CASSSGLAGAHLSTDTQYF. The CDR3 nucleotides read TGTGCCAGCAGCTCGGGACTAGCGGGAGCCCACCTCAGCACAGATACGCAGTATTTT. Full variable domain (outside the CDR3, taken from reference TRBV7-9 and TRBJ2-3): DTGVSQNPRHKITKRGQNVTFRCDPISEHNRLYWYRQTLGQGPEFLTYFQNEAQLEKSRLLSDRFSAERPKGSFSTLEIQRTEQGDSAMYLCASSSGLAGAHLSTDTQYFGPGTRLTVL.

The V call is TRBV5-4, the J call TRBJ2-5; possibly TRBD1 for D (6 bases). The V gene's germline CDR1 is SGHNT and CDR2 YYREEE (reference sequence). V lost 5 bases and J lost 1, with 9 bases in between. The CDR3 spans 13 residues. This CDR3 is CASRGAVQETQYF. The DNA for the CDR3 is TGTGCCAGCAGGGGGGCGGTCCAAGAGACCCAGTACTTC.

This clone occurred once. The chain carries TRBV5-1 and TRBJ2-3; D gene unclear. This CDR3 contains 15 residues. Trimming took 1 base from V and 4 from J, leaving 13 bases between them. Looked up from germline, CDR1 is SGHRS and CDR2 is YFSETQ. CDR3 in DNA: TGCGCCAGCAGCTTGTATTCTAGGATGGCAGATACGCAGTATTTT. Protein sequence: CASSLYSRMADTQYF.

The V and J genes are TRBV20-1 and TRBJ2-1; tentative D call: TRBD2 (5 bases). Between the trimmed V and J ends, which lost 5 bases and 6 bases, there was a span of 8 bases. Germline assignment: CDR1 DFQATT and CDR2 SNEGSKA (reference sequence). This CDR3 has 11 residues. Here the CDR3 reads CSAVSVNEQFF. The CDR3 DNA sequence: TGCAGTGCTGTTAGCGTCAATGAGCAGTTCTTC.

Ten or more counts support this clone. V is TRBV5-4 and J is TRBJ2-1; TRBD2 is a possible D gene (5 bases). Trimming took 5 bases from V and 11 from J, leaving 11 bases between them. This CDR3 is built from 11 residues. Looked up from germline, CDR1 is SGHNT and CDR2 is YYREEE (reference sequence). CDR3 protein: CASRDSTKQFF. The CDR3, as DNA: TGTGCCAGCAGGGACTCCACGAAGCAGTTCTTC.

V and J are TRBV9 and TRBJ2-4, with D possibly matching TRBD1 (5 bases). V was cut by 4 bases and J by 8 bases, with 13 bases left in between. This CDR3 is built from 13 residues. Germline CDR1 is SGDLS and CDR2 is YYNGEE. The CDR3 region is CASSRAQGDIQYF. CDR3 in DNA: TGTGCCAGCAGCCGGGCGCAGGGCGACATTCAGTACTTC.

The chain has TRBV5-1 and TRBJ2-5; TRBD2 matches at 13 bases. This CDR3 has 15 amino acids. Germline assignment: CDR1 SGHRS and CDR2 YFSETQ. V was pared by 2 bases and J by 4 bases, with 2 bases of the junction left unmatched. The CDR3 DNA sequence: TGCGCCAGCAGCTTAGGACTAGCGGGGGTAGAGACCCAGTACTTC. Its translation is CASSLGLAGVETQYF.

The chain recombines TRBV9 with TRBJ2-1; TRBD1 matches 7 bases. The trim removed 2 bases at V and 5 bases at J, leaving 4 bases unmatched. This CDR3 is 14 amino acids long. Per germline, CDR1 SGDLS and CDR2 YYNGEE. The CDR3: CASSVGQKNNEQFF. The CDR3 DNA follows: TGTGCCAGCAGCGTGGGACAGAAGAACAATGAGCAGTTCTTC.

The chain is built from TRBV5-1 and TRBJ2-1, with TRBD2 identical over 9 bases. The CDR3 has 15 amino acids. The germline gives CDR1 SGHRS, CDR2 YFSETQ. J gave up 9 bases and V 3 bases, and 10 bases lay outside the gene matches. CDR3 bases: TGCGCCAGCAGCTCTCTTAGCGGGGGTGGAGGTGAGCAGTTCTTC. Translating gives CASSSLSGGGGEQFF. Full variable domain (outside the CDR3, taken from reference TRBV5-1 and TRBJ2-1): KAGVTQTPRYLIKTRGQQVTLSCSPISGHRSVSWYQQTPGQGLQFLFEYFSETQRNKGNFPGRFSGRQFSNSRSEMNVSTLELGDSALYLCASSSLSGGGGEQFFGPGTRLTVL.

This clone was recorded a few times. V usage is TRBV5-5 and J usage is TRBJ2-7; TRBD2 is a possible D gene (6 bases). CDR3 length: 16 residues. V lost 0 bases, J lost 3 bases, and 16 bases lay in between. The germline V gene has CDR1 SGHKS and CDR2 YYEKEE (reference sequence). CDR3 sequence: CASSLEAQGGIYEQYF. The CDR3 DNA reads TGTGCCAGCAGCTTGGAGGCCCAGGGAGGCATCTACGAGCAGTACTTC.

The chain recombines TRBV5-4 with TRBJ1-3; TRBD1 is a possible D gene (6 bases). With 2 bases removed from V and 1 base from J, the gap between germline ends came to 10 bases. This CDR3 has 15 residues. Germline lookup yields CDR1 SGHNT and CDR2 YYREEE (reference sequence). The CDR3 here is CASSFPTGSGNTIYF. For the CDR3, the DNA is TGTGCCAGCAGCTTTCCGACAGGATCTGGAAACACCATATATTTT.

The chain employs TRBV10-3 and TRBJ2-3; TRBD2 agrees at 7 bases. Germline trimming cut 10 bases from V and 2 bases from J; bases unmatched to any gene: 6. The germline gives CDR1 ENHRY, CDR2 SYGVKD. CDR3 size: 13 residues. As DNA, the CDR3 is TGTGCCACGCAGCGGGGCGACACAGATACGCAGTATTTT. Amino acid sequence: CATQRGDTDTQYF.

This sequence joins TRBV5-4 and TRBJ2-7; possible D gene TRBD2, 6 bases. Trimming removed 0 bases at V and 10 bases at J, with 23 bases between. The germline V gene encodes CDR1 SGHNT and CDR2 YYREEE (reference sequence). The CDR3 extends over 16 amino acids. In nucleotides, the CDR3 is TGTGCCAGCAGCTTGGAAGGCGGGAATCCTATCACGCAACAGTACTTC. Encoded protein: CASSLEGGNPITQQYF.

This chain uses TRBV5-4 with TRBJ1-2, with D tentatively TRBD1 (5 bases). The ends were cut back, 4 bases at V and 2 bases at J, with 21 bases in the middle. This CDR3 is 17 amino acids long. Looked up from germline, CDR1 is SGHNT and CDR2 is YYREEE (reference sequence). The DNA for the CDR3 is TGTGCCAGCAGCAACGGGGGAGGCATGACCCTAAACTATGGCTACACCTTC. This translates into CASSNGGGMTLNYGYTF. Variable domain in full (rest from reference TRBV5-4 and TRBJ1-2): ETGVTQSPTHLIKTRGQQVTLRCSSQSGHNTVSWYQQALGQGPQFIFQYYREEENGRGNFPPRFSGLQFPNYSSELNVNALELDDSALYLCASSNGGGMTLNYGYTFGSGTRLTVV.

The chain combines TRBV7-2 with TRBJ2-7, with a weak D call TRBD2 (6 bases). Germline CDR1 is SGHTA and CDR2 is FQGNSA. V lost 1 base to trimming and J lost 2 bases, with 12 bases between them. The CDR3 is 15 amino acids. The CDR3 loop is CASSLGLATTYEQYF. For the CDR3, the DNA is TGTGCCAGCAGCTTAGGGCTAGCGACGACCTACGAGCAGTACTTC.

The chain has TRBV7-9 and TRBJ2-5; a weak D match, TRBD1 (5 bases). Germline V gene sequence: CDR1 SEHNR, CDR2 FQNEAQ (reference sequence). Trimming took 2 bases from V and 3 from J, leaving 7 bases between them. The CDR3 has 13 residues. CDR3 loop: CASSLRQKETQYF. CDR3 DNA: TGTGCCAGCAGCTTAAGACAGAAAGAGACCCAGTACTTC.

This chain joins TRBV6-5 and TRBJ1-5, with TRBD1 matching 8 bases. The V gene end was trimmed by 6 bases and the J gene end by 7 bases; junction bases not matched to a gene: 8. This CDR3 region has 14 residues. Germline V gives CDR1 MNHEY, CDR2 SVGAGI. The CDR3, as DNA: TGTGCCAGCAGACCCGGGGACAGGCGGCAGCCCCAGCATTTT. This gives the protein CASRPGDRRQPQHF.

The chain joins TRBV10-3 to TRBJ2-7; 9 positions match TRBD1. The length of the CDR3 is 14 residues. With 2 bases clipped from V and 4 bases from J, the junction kept 3 bases outside the gene matches. CDR1 is ENHRY and CDR2 is SYGVKD in the germline V gene. The CDR3 coding sequence is TGTGCCATCAGTGAGGACAGGGGGGGTTACGAGCAGTACTTC. Amino acids: CAISEDRGGYEQYF.

The CDR3 sequence is CASSTLWPGTGSSYEQYF. DNA for the CDR3: TGTGCCAGCAGCACCCTCTGGCCCGGGACAGGGAGCTCCTACGAGCAGTACTTC. The chain employs TRBV21-1 and TRBJ2-7; TRBD1 reflects the table's D call only, with no check against the DNA. TRBV21-1 is labeled a pseudogene. The CDR3 sequence is 18 residues long.

The chain links TRBV5-1 to TRBJ1-5, with D possibly TRBD1 on 6 matching bases. CDR1 and CDR2 (germline): SGHRS, YFSETQ. Trimming took 4 bases from V and 4 from J, leaving 12 bases between them. The CDR3 contains 14 residues. This CDR3 is CASSVGQGNQPQHF. The CDR3 nucleotides are TGCGCCAGCAGCGTTGGTCAGGGGAATCAGCCCCAGCATTTT.